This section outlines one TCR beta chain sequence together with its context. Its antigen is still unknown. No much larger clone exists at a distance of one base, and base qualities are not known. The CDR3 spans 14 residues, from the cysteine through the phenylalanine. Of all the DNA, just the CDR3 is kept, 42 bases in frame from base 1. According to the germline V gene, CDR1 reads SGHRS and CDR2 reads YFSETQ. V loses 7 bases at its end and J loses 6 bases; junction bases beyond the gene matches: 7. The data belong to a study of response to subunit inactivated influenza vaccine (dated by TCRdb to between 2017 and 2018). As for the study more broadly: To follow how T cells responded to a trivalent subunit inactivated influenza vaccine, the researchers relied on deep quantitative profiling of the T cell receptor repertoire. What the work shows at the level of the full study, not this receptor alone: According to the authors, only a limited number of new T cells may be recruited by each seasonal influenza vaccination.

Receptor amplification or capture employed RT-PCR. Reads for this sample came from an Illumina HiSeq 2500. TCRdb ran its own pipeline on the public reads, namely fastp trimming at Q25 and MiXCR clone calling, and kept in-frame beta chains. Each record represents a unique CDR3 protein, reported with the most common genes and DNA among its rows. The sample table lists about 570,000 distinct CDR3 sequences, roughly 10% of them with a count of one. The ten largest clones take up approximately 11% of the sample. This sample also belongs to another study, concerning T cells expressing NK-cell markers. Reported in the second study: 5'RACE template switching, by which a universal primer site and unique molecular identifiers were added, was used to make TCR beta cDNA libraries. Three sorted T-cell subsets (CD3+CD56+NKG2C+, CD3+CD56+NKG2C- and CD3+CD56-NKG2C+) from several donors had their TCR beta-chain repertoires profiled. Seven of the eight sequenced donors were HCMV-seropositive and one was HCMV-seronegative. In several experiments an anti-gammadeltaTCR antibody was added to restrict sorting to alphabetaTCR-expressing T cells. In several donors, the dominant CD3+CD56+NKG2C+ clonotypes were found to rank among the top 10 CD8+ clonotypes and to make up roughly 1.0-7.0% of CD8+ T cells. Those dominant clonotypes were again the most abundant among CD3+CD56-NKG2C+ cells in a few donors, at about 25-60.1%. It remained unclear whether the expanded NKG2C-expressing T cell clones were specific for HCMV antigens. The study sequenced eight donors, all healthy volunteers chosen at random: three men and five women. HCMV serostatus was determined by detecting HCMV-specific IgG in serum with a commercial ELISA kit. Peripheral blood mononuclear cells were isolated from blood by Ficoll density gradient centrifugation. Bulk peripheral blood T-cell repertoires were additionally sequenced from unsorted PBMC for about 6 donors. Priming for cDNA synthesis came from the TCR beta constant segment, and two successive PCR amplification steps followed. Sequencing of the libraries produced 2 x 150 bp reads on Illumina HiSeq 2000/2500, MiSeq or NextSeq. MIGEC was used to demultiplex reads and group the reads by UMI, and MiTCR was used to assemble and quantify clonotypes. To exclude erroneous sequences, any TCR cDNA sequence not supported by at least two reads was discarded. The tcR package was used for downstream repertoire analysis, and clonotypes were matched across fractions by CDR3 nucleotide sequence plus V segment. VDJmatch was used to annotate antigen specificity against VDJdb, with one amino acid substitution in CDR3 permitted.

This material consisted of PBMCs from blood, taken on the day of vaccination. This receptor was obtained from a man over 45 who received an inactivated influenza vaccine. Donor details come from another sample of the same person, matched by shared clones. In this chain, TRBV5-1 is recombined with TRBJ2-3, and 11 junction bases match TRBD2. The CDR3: CASHSSGGMDTQYF. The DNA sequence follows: TGCGCCAGCCATTCTAGCGGGGGGATGGATACGCAGTATTTT.